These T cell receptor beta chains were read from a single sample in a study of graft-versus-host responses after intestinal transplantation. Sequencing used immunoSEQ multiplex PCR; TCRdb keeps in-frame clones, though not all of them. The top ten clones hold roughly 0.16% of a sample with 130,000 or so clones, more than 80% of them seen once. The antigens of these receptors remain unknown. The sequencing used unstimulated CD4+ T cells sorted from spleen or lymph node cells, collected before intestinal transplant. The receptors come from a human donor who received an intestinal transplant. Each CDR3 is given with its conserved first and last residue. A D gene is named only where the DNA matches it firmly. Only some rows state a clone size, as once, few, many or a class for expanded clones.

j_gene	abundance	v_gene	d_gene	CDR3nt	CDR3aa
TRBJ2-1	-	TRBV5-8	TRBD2	TGTGCCAGCAGCTGGACCGGGACTAGCGGGGGGGCAATCAATGAGCAGTTCTTC	CASSWTGTSGGAINEQFF
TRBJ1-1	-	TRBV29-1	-	TGCAGCGTTGTCGGCCATGGGGGGGCGCAGAACACTGAAGCTTTCTTT	CSVVGHGGAQNTEAFF
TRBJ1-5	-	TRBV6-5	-	TGTGCCAGCAGTCACGGACGGCAGGGCAATCAGCCCCAGCATTTT	CASSHGRQGNQPQHF
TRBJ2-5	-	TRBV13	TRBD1	TGTGCCAGCAGCCGCCAGGGGGAAGAGACCCAGTACTTC	CASSRQGEETQYF
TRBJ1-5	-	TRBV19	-	TGTGCCAGTAGAGGGTATAGCAATCAGCCCCAGCATTTT	CASRGYSNQPQHF
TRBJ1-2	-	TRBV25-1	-	TGTGCCAGCAGTGACACAGACCTTCCGTACTATGGCTACACCTTC	CASSDTDLPYYGYTF
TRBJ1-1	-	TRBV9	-	TGTGCCAGCAGCGTAGGAGCAGGCATGAACACTGAAGCTTTCTTT	CASSVGAGMNTEAFF
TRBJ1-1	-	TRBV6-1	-	TGTGCCAGCAGTGAACGCGGTCGGAACACTGAAGCTTTCTTT	CASSERGRNTEAFF
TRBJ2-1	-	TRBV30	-	TGTGCCTGGAGTGGGCGGCGGCGGGGCCAATTGAGCTCCTACAATGAGCAGTTCTTC	CAWSGRRRGQLSSYNEQFF
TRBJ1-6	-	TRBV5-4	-	TGTGCCAGCAGCTTGGGACAGCAATATAATTCACCCCTCCACTTT	CASSLGQQYNSPLHF
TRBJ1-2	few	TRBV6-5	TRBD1	TGTGCCAGCAGTTACTCGACAGGGTTTAACTATGGCTACACCTTC	CASSYSTGFNYGYTF
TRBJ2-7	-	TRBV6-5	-	TGTGCCAGCGGGAGGAGGGGGGGATCCTACGAGCAGTACTTC	CASGRRGGSYEQYF
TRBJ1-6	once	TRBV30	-	TGTGCCTGGTGTGGACAGCCGAATTCACCCCTCCACTTT	CAWCGQPNSPLHF
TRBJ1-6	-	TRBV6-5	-	TGTGCCAGCAGTTACTCGAAGTCCACAGGCGAGGCACCCCTCCACTTT	CASSYSKSTGEAPLHF
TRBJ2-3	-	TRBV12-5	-	TGTGCTAGTGGTTTGGGGGTGTCGGGGGCGGCGGATACGCAGTATTTT	CASGLGVSGAADTQYF
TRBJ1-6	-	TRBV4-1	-	TGCGCCAGCAGCCAAGTTCCGGGGGCTGGATCCTATAATTCACCCCTCCACTTT	CASSQVPGAGSYNSPLHF
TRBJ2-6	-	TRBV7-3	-	TGTGCCAGCAGCTCCGGGAACTCTGGGGCCAACGTCCTGACTTTC	CASSSGNSGANVLTF
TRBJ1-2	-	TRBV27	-	TGTGCCAGCGGTTCGGAAGGCTATGGCTACACCTTC	CASGSEGYGYTF
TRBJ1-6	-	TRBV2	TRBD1	TGTGCCAGCAGCCGGACAGGGAGGTTTAGTTCACCCCTCCACTTT	CASSRTGRFSSPLHF
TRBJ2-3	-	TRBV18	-	TGTGCCAGCTCACCGGGGAGGGGGCCAGGGGATACGCAGTATTTT	CASSPGRGPGDTQYF
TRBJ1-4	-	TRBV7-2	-	TGTGCCAGCAGCGCCGGCTCCGATAATGAAAAACTGTTTTTT	CASSAGSDNEKLFF
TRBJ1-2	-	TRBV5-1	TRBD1	TGCGCCAGCAGCTCTGGACAGGGCTATGGCTACACCTTC	CASSSGQGYGYTF
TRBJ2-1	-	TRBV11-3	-	TGTGCCAGCAGCCCTGTCGGGGCAGGGGCAGTTAATGAGCAGTTCTTC	CASSPVGAGAVNEQFF
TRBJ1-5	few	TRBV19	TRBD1	TGTGCCAGTAGCTGGACAGGAAATCAGCCCCAGCATTTT	CASSWTGNQPQHF
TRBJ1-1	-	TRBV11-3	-	TGTGCCAGCAGTTTTAGTAGGGGACCGAACACTGAAGCTTTCTTT	CASSFSRGPNTEAFF
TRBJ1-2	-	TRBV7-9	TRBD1	TGTGCCAGCATCACAGGGGAAGGTGGGAACTATGGCTACACCTTC	CASITGEGGNYGYTF
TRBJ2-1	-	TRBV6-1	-	TGTGCCAGCAGGTCCGGGACTGACGGCGATGAGCAGTTCTTC	CASRSGTDGDEQFF
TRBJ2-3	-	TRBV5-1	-	TGCGCCAGCAGCTTCACAGGGGGGGGGACAGATACGCAGTATTTT	CASSFTGGGTDTQYF
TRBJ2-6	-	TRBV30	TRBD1	TGTGCCTCTCACAGGGGGCGCCTCTCTGGGGCCAACGTCCTGACTTTC	CASHRGRLSGANVLTF
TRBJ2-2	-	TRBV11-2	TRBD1	TGTGCCAGCAACCAGGGACAGATCACCGGGGAGCTGTTTTTT	CASNQGQITGELFF
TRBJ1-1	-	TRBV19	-	TGTGCCAGTAGTAGCTGGGGGGAAGGGGAAGCTTTCTTT	CASSSWGEGEAFF
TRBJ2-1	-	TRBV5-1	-	TGCGCCAGCAGCGGCAGGGCCACGCACAATGAGCAGTTCTTC	CASSGRATHNEQFF
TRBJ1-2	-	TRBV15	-	TGTGCCACCAGCGGAGCAGAAGGGTGTGGAAAGACCTATGGCTACACCTTC	CATSGAEGCGKTYGYTF
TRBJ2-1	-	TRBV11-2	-	TGTGCCAGCAGCTTAGACGGTTTAGCAGTCCCCCTCTTC	CASSLDGLAVPLF
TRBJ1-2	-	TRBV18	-	TGTGCCAGCTCACCAGGGGAAGGCTACACCTTC	CASSPGEGYTF
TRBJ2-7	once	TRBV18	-	TGTGCCAGCTCGTCTTTAGGACAGCCGGGACTTGGAAGCTCCTACGAGCAGTACTTC	CASSSLGQPGLGSSYEQYF
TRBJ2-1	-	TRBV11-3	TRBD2	TGTGCCAGCAGTTATGGACTAGCTTCCCATGAGCAGTTCTTC	CASSYGLASHEQFF
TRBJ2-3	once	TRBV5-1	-	TGCGCCAGCAGCTTGGCAGGGAAATACACAGATACGCAGTATTTT	CASSLAGKYTDTQYF
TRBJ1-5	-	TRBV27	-	TGTGCCAGCAGTTTAACAGGGAGCAATCAGCCCCAGCATTTT	CASSLTGSNQPQHF
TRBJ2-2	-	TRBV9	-	TGTGCCAGCAGCTCCTCTCGTAGGGGCACCGGGGAGCTGTTTTTT	CASSSSRRGTGELFF